This paragraph covers one T cell receptor beta chain sequence. Clones were read by immunoSEQ multiplex PCR, and TCRdb kept only the in-frame ones, dropping some. The sample holds more than 50,000 clones; about 88% are singletons and the top ten take roughly 3.3%. V dropped 2 bases and J dropped 4 bases, with 6 bases sitting between them. The CDR3 is 13 residues long. Per germline, CDR1 LGHNA and CDR2 YSLEER. This specimen belongs to a study of T cell changes during pregnancy in multiple sclerosis. V usage is TRBV4-3 and J usage is TRBJ1-5; D is unclear. This specimen consisted of peripheral blood, obtained in the first trimester of pregnancy. This TCR was sampled from a female donor in good health, enrolled as a control in a pregnancy study. In DNA form, the CDR3 reads TGCGCCAGCAGCCAATCCATGAATCAGCCCCAGCATTTT. Its protein is CASSQSMNQPQHF.